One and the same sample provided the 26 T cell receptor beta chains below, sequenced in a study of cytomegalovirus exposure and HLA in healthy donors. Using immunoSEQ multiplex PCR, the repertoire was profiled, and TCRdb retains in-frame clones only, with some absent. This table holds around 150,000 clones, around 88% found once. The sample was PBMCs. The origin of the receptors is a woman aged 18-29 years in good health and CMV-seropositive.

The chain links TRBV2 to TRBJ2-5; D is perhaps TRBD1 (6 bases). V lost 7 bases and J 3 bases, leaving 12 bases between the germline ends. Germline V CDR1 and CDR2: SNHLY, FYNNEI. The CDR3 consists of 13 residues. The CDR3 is CASNRNREETQYF. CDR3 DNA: TGTGCCAGCAACCGCAACAGGGAAGAGACCCAGTACTTC.

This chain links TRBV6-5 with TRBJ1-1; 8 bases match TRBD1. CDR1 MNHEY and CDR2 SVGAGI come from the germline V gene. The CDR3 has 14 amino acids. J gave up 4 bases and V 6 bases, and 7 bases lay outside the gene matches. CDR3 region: CASRVDRAGTEAFF. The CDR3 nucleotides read TGTGCCAGCAGAGTGGACAGGGCGGGCACTGAAGCTTTCTTT.

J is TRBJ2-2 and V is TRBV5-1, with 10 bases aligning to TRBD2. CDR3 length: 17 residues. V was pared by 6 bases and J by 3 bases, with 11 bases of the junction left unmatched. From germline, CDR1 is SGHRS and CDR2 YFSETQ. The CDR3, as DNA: TGCGCCAGCAAGGAGGCTAGCGGGGGACCTTACACCGGGGAGCTGTTTTTT. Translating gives CASKEASGGPYTGELFF.

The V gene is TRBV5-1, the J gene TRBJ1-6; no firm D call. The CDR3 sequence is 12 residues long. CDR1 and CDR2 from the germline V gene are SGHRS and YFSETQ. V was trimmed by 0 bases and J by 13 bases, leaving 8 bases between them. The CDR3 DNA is TGCGCCAGCAGCTTGGATTTGTCTCCCCTCCACTTT. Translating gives CASSLDLSPLHF.

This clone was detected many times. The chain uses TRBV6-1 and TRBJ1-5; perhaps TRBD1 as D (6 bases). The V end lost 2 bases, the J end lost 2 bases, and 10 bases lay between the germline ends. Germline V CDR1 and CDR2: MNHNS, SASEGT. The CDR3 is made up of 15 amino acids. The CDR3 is CASSEPRGGNQPQHF. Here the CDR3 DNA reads TGTGCCAGCAGTGAACCCAGGGGAGGCAATCAGCCCCAGCATTTT.

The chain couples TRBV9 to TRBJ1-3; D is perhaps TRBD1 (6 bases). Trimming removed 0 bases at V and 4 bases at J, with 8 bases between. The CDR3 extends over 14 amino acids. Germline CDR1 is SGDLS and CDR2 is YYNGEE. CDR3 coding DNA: TGTGCCAGCAGCGTAGCAGGGGACGGAAACACCATATATTTT. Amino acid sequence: CASSVAGDGNTIYF.

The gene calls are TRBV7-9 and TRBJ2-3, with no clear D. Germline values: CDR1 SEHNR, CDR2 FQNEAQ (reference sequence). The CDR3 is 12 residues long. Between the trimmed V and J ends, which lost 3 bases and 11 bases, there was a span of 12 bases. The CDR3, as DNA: TGTGCCAGCAGCTTTAGAAACGTAAGGCAGTATTTT. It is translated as CASSFRNVRQYF.

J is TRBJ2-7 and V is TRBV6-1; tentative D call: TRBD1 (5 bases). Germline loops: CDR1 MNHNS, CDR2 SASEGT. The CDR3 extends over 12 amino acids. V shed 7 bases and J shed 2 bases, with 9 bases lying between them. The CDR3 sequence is CASIRGTYEQYF. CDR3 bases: TGTGCCAGCATAAGGGGTACCTACGAGCAGTACTTC.

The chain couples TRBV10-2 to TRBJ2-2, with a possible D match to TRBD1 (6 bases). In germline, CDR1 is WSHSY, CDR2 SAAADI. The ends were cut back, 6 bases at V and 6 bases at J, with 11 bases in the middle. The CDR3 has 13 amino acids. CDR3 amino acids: CASSLGQPGELFF. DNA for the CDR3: TGCGCCAGCAGCCTCGGACAGCCCGGGGAGCTGTTTTTT.

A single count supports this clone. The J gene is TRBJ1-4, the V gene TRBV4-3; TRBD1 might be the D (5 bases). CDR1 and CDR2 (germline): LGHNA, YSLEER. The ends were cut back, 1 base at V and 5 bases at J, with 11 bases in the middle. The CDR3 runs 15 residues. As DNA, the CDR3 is TGCGCCAGCAGCCAAGGGCCAGGGAGGAATGAAAAACTGTTTTTT. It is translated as CASSQGPGRNEKLFF.

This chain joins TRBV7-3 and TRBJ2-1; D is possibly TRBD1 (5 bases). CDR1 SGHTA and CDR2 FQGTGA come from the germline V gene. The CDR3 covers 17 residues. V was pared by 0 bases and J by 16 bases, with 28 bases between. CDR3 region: CASSLTSQDVQVHTIFF. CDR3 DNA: TGTGCCAGCAGCTTAACGAGCCAGGACGTACAGGTTCATACAATTTTCTTC.

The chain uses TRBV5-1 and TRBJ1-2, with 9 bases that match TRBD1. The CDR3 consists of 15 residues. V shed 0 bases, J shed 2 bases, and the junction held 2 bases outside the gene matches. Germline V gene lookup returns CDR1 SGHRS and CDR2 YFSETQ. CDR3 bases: TGCGCCAGCAGCTTGGCCGGGACAGGGAACTATGGCTACACCTTC. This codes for CASSLAGTGNYGYTF.

Written as DNA, the CDR3 is TGTGCCAGCAGCGTAGGGACAGAATGGGAAAAACTGTTTTTT. Translating gives CASSVGTEWEKLFF. The chain combines TRBV9 with TRBJ1-4; perhaps TRBD1 as D (6 bases). Trimming took 0 bases from V and 8 from J, leaving 11 bases between them. The CDR3 totals 14 residues. The germline V gene has CDR1 SGDLS and CDR2 YYNGEE.

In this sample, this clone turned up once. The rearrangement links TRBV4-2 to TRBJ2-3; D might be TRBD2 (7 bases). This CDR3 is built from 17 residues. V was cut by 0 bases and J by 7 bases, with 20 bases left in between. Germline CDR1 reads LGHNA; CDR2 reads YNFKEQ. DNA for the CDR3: TGTGCCAGCAGCCAAGACTTGGGGGGGGCCACTTTTAATACGCAGTATTTT. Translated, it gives CASSQDLGGATFNTQYF.

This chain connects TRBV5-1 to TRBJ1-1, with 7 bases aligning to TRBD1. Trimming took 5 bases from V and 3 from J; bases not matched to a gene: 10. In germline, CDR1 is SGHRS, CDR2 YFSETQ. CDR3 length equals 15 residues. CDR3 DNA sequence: TGCGCCAGCAGAAGAGCCTCAACAGGGGACACTGAAGCTTTCTTT. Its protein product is CASRRASTGDTEAFF.

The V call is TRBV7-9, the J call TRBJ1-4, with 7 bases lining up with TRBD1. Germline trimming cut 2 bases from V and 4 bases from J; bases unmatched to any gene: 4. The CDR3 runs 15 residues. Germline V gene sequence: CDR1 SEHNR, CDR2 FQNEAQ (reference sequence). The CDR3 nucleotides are TGTGCCAGCAGCTTATGGGGGACAGATAATGAAAAACTGTTTTTT. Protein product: CASSLWGTDNEKLFF.

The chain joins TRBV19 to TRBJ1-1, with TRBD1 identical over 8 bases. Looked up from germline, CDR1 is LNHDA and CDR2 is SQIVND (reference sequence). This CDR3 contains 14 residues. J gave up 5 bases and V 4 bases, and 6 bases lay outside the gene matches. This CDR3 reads CASSTRTGPTEAFF. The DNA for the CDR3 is TGTGCCAGTAGTACAAGGACAGGGCCAACTGAAGCTTTCTTT.

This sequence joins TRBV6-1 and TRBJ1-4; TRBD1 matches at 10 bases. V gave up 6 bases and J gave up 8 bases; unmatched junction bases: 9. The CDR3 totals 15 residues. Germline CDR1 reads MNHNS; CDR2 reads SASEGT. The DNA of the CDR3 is TGTGCCAGCAGCCCGGGACAGGGGACGTACGAAAAACTGTTTTTT. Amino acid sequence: CASSPGQGTYEKLFF.

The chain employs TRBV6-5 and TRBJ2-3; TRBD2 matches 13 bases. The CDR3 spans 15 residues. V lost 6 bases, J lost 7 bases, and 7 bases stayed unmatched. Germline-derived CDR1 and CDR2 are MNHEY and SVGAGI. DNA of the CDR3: TGTGCCAGCAGACCTCCGGGACTAGCGGGGTATACGCAGTATTTT. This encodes CASRPPGLAGYTQYF.

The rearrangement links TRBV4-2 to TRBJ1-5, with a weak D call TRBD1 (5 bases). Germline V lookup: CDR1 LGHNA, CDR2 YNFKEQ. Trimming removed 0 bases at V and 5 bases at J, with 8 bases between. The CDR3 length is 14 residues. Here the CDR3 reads CASSQEPGDQPQHF. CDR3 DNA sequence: TGTGCCAGCAGCCAAGAGCCGGGGGATCAGCCCCAGCATTTT.

The CDR3: CAISAQGMNTEAFF. DNA of the CDR3: TGTGCCATCAGTGCCCAGGGCATGAACACTGAAGCTTTCTTT. The chain links TRBV10-3 to TRBJ1-1, with a weak D call TRBD1 (5 bases). CDR1 and CDR2 from the germline V gene are ENHRY and SYGVKD. Between the trimmed V and J ends, which lost 4 bases and 0 bases, there was a span of 9 bases. This CDR3 region has 14 residues.

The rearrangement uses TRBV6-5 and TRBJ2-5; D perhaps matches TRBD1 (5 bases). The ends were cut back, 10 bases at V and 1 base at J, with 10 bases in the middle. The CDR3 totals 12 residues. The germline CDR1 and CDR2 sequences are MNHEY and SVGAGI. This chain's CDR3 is CATTGRQETQYF. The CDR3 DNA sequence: TGTGCCACCACAGGACGCCAAGAGACCCAGTACTTC.

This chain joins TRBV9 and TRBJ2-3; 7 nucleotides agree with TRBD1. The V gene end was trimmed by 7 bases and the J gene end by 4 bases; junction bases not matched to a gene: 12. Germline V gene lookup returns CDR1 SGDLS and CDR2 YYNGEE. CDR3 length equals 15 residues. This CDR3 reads CASCPTGTASDTQYF. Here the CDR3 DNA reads TGTGCCAGCTGTCCCACCGGGACAGCGTCAGATACGCAGTATTTT.

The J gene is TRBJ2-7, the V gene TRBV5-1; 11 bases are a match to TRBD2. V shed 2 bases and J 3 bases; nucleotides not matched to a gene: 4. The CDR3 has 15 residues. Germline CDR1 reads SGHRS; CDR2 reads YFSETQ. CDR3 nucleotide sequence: TGCGCCAGCAGCTTTCTAGGACTAGCGGGCTACGAGCAGTACTTC. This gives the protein CASSFLGLAGYEQYF.

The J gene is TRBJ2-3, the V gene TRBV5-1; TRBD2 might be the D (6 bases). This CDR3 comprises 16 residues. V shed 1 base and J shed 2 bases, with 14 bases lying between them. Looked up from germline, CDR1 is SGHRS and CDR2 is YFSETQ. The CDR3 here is CASSLLGGIYTDTQYF. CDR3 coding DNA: TGCGCCAGCAGCTTGTTGGGCGGGATTTACACAGATACGCAGTATTTT. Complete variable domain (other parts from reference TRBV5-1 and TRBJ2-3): KAGVTQTPRYLIKTRGQQVTLSCSPISGHRSVSWYQQTPGQGLQFLFEYFSETQRNKGNFPGRFSGRQFSNSRSEMNVSTLELGDSALYLCASSLLGGIYTDTQYFGPGTRLTVL.

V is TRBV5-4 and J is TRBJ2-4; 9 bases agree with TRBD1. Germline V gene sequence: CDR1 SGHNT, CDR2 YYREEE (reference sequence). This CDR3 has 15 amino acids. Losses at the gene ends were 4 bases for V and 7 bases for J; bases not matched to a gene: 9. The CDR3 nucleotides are TGTGCCAGCAGCCCCGGACAGGGGATGGTTAACATTCAGTACTTC. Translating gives CASSPGQGMVNIQYF.